This paragraph covers one TCR beta chain sequence. What it binds is not known. This sample was included in a study of beta chain features in type 1 diabetes. Points from the study as a whole: Type 1 diabetes patients had VDJ junctions that carried fewer insertions and more deletions. The analysis here could not establish whether HLA type shapes TCRB rearrangement. Naive, central memory and Treg TCRB repertoires seemed to resemble each other more closely in patients than they did in healthy donors.

Expressed TCRB transcripts got sequenced, as all isolated RNA was reverse transcribed. Data came from immunoSEQ multiplex PCR; TCRdb stores just in-frame clones and leaves some out. The table includes 200,000 to 300,000 clones, around 26% detected once. The sequencing input was central memory CD4+ T cells from blood. The sequence was obtained from a man aged 25 to 40 in good health.

The CDR3 region has the DNA TGTGCCAGCAGCTCCGGGACAGGGGCGCAAGGGTCACCCCTCCACTTT. Amino acid sequence: CASSSGTGAQGSPLHF. This chain joins TRBV5-4 and TRBJ1-6; 10 bases line up with TRBD1. J was trimmed by 10 bases and V by 3 bases; bases with no gene match: 10. Germline assignment: CDR1 SGHNT and CDR2 YYREEE (reference sequence). The CDR3 is 16 amino acids. Complete variable domain (other parts from reference TRBV5-4 and TRBJ1-6): ETGVTQSPTHLIKTRGQQVTLRCSSQSGHNTVSWYQQALGQGPQFIFQYYREEENGRGNFPPRFSGLQFPNYSSELNVNALELDDSALYLCASSSGTGAQGSPLHFGNGTRLTVT.